This T cell receptor (beta chain) is drawn from a study of cytomegalovirus exposure and HLA in healthy donors. Study findings and constraints: Through in vitro validation, three CMV-associated chains were shown to be specific for CMV antigens.

It was the roughly 120-subject validation cohort, separate from the roughly 700-subject first cohort, to which the donors belonged. A note on this clone: What it binds is not known. Germline is not matched at one junction end, which may reflect a read error.

Some clones are missing from TCRdb's copy, which holds only in-frame ones; the method was immunoSEQ multiplex PCR. The sample holds 70,000 to 95,000 clones, roughly 93% seen once. CDR1 and CDR2 (germline): MDHEN, SYDVKM. The CDR3 has 18 amino acids. The sequenced sample was PBMCs. The chain employs TRBV28 and TRBJ1-2, with 7 bases aligning to TRBD1. The clonotype comes from a woman aged 25 to 39 in good health and CMV-seronegative. CDR3 coding DNA: TGTGCCGGCAGTTCCCGCCGGACAGGCGAAAGGGGTGTCTATGGCTACACCTTC. Its translation: CAGSSRRTGERGVYGYTF.